This record concerns one T cell receptor beta chain sequence. Measured with immunoSEQ multiplex PCR; TCRdb has only the in-frame clones, and not every one. Among approximately 140,000 clones listed, roughly 90% were seen once. V dropped 3 bases and J dropped 0 bases, with 3 bases sitting between them. This CDR3 has 13 residues. Germline-derived CDR1 and CDR2 are MNHNS and SASEGT. The data originate from a study of control samples from healthy donors and cancer patients. The clonotype comes from a man aged 45 to 65 with head and neck cancer. The rearrangement links TRBV6-1 to TRBJ1-5, with no clear D. Sequencing used PBMCs. In DNA, the CDR3 is TGTGCCAGCAGTGACCATAGCAATCAGCCCCAGCATTTT. This encodes CASSDHSNQPQHF.